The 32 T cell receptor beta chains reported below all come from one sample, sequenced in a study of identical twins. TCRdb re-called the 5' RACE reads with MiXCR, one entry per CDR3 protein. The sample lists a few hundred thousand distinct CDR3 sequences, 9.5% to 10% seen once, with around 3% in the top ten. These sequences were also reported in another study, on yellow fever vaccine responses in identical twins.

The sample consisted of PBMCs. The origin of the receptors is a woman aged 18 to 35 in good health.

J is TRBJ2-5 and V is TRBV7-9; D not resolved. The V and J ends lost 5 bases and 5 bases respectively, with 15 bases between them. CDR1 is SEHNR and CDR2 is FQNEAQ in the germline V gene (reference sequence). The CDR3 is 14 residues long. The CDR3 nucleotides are TGTGCCAGCAGCCGACCTCCCTCTCACGAGACCCAGTACTTC. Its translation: CASSRPPSHETQYF.

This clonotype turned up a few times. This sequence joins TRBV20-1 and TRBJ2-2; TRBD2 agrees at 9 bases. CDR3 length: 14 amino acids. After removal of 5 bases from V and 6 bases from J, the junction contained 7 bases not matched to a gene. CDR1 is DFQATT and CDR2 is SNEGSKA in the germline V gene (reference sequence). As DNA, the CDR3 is TGCAGTGCTTTGCGGGGGGGTGAGGCCGGGGAGCTGTTTTTT. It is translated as CSALRGGEAGELFF.

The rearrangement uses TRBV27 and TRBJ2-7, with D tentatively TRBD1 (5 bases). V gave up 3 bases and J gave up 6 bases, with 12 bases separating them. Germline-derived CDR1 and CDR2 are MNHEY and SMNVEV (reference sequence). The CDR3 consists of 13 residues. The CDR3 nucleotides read TGTGCCAGCAGTTTTCAGGGTATTGGCGAGCAGTACTTC. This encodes CASSFQGIGEQYF.

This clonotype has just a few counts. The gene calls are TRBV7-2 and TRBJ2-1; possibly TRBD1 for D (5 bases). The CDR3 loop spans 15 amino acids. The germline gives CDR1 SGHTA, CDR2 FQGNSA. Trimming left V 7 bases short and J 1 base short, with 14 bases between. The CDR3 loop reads CASTPGAASYNEQFF. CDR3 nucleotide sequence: TGTGCCAGCACCCCTGGGGCGGCGTCCTACAATGAGCAGTTCTTC.

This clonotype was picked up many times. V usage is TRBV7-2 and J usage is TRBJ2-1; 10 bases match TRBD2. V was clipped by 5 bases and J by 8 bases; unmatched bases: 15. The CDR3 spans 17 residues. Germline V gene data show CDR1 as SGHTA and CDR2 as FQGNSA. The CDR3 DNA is TGTGCCAGCAGCGTCCTCCTCCTAGCGGGAGTACCCCATGAGCAGTTCTTC. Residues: CASSVLLLAGVPHEQFF.

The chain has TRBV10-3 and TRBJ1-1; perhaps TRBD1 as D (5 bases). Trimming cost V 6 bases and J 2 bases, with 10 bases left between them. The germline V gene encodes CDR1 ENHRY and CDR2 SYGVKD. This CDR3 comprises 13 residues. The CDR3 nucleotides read TGTGCCATCAGACGGACATCCAACACTGAAGCTTTCTTT. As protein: CAIRRTSNTEAFF.

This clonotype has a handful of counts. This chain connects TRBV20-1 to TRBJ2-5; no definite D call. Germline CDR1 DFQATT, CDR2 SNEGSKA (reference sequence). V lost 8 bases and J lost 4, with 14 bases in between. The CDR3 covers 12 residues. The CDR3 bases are TGCAGTCCTGCCGGCTATGGAGAGACCCAGTACTTC. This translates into CSPAGYGETQYF.

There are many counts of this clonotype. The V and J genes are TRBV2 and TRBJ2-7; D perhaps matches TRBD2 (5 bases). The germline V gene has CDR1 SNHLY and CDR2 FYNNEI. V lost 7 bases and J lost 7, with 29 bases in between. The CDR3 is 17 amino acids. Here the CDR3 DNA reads TGTGCCAGCACCGAGAGGGCAGCCGGCCCTCGAATTTGGGAGCAGTACTTC. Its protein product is CASTERAAGPRIWEQYF.

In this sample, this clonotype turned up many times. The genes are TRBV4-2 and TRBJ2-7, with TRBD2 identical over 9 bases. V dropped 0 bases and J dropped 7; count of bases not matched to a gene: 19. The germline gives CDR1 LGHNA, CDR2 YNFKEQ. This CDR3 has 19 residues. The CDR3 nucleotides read TGTGCCAGCAGCCAAGATGGGATGACTAGCGGACAAACTCTAGGGGAGCAGTACTTC. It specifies CASSQDGMTSGQTLGEQYF.

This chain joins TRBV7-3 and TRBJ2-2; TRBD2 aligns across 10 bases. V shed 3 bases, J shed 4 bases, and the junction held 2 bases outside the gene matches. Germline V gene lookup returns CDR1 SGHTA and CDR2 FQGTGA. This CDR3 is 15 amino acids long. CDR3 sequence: CASSLSGGATGELFF. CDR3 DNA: TGTGCCAGCAGCTTGAGCGGGGGGGCCACCGGGGAGCTGTTTTTT.

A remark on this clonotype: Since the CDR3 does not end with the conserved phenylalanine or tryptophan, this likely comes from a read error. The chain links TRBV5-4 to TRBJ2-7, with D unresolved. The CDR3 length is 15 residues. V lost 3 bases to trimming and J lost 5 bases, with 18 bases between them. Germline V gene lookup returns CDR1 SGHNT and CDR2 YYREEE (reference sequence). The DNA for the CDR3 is TGTGCCAGCAGCTCGGGCCCTACATCAACCCACGAGCAGTACTCC. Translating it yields CASSSGPTSTHEQYS.

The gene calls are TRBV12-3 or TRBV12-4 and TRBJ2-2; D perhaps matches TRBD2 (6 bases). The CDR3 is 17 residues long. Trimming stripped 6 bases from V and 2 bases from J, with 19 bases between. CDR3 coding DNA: TGTGCCAGCAGCAAATTCTCTAGCGCTTCCAACACCGGGGAGCTGTTTTTT. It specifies CASSKFSSASNTGELFF.

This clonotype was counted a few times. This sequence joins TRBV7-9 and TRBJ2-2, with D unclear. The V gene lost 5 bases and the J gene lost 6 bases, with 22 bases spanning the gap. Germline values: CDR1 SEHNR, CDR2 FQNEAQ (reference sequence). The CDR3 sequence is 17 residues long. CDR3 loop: CASSLLEFGPDAGELFF. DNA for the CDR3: TGTGCCAGCAGCCTACTCGAATTTGGACCCGACGCCGGGGAGCTGTTTTTT. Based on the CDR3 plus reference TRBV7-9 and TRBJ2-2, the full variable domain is DTGVSQNPRHKITKRGQNVTFRCDPISEHNRLYWYRQTLGQGPEFLTYFQNEAQLEKSRLLSDRFSAERPKGSFSTLEIQRTEQGDSAMYLCASSLLEFGPDAGELFFGEGSRLTVL.

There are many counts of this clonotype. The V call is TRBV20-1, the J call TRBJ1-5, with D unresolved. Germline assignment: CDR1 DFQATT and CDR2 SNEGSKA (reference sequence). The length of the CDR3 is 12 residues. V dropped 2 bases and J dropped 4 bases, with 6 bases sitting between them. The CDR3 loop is CSARWLNQPQHF. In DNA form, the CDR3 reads TGCAGTGCTAGATGGCTTAATCAGCCCCAGCATTTT.

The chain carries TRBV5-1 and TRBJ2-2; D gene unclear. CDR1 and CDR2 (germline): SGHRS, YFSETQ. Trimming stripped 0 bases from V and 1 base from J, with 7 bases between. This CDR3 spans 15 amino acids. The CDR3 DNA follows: TGCGCCAGCAGCTTGGACCCCCTGAACACCGGGGAGCTGTTTTTT. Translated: CASSLDPLNTGELFF.

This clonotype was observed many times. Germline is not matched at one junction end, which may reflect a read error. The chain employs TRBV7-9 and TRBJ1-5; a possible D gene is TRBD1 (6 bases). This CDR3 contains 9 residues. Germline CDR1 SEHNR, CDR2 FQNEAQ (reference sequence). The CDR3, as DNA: TGTGCCAGCAGTGCCCAGGGGAAATTT. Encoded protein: CASSAQGKF.

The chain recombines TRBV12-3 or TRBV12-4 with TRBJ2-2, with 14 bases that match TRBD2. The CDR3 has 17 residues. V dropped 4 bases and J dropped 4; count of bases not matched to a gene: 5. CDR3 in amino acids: CASSSRLAGGTTGELFF. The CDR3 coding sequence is TGTGCCAGCAGTTCCAGACTAGCGGGGGGGACCACCGGGGAGCTGTTTTTT.

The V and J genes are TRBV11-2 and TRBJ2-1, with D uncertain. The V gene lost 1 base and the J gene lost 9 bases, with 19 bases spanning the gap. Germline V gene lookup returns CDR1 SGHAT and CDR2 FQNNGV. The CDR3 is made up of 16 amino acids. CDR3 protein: CASSLARAGLHGEQFF. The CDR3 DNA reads TGTGCCAGCAGCTTAGCCCGTGCAGGCCTTCATGGTGAGCAGTTCTTC.

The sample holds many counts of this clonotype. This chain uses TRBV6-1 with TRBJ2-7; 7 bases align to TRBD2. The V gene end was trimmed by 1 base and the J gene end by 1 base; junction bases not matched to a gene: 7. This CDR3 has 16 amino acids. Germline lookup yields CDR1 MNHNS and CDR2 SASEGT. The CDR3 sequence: CASSEGYAGVSYEQYF. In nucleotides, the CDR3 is TGTGCCAGCAGTGAAGGGTACGCGGGGGTATCCTACGAGCAGTACTTC.

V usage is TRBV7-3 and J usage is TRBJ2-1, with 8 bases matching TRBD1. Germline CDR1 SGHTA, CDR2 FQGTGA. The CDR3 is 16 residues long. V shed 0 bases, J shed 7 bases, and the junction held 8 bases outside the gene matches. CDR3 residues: CASSLTSRGPLNEQFF. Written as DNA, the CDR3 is TGTGCCAGCAGCTTAACTTCCAGGGGGCCCCTTAATGAGCAGTTCTTC. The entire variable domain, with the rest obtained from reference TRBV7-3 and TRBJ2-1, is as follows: GAGVSQTPSNKVTEKGKYVELRCDPISGHTALYWYRQSLGQGPEFLIYFQGTGAADDSGLPNDRFFAVRPEGSVSTLKIQRTERGDSAVYLCASSLTSRGPLNEQFFGPGTRLTVL.

The CDR3 bases are TGTGCCAGCAGCTTAGGCCCCACTCAGGAATGGTTCTTC. Encoded protein: CASSLGPTQEWFF. This rearrangement joins TRBV7-2 to TRBJ2-1; D gene unclear. Germline V gene lookup returns CDR1 SGHTA and CDR2 FQGNSA. Trimming cost V 1 base and J 15 bases, with 16 bases left between them. The CDR3 totals 13 residues.

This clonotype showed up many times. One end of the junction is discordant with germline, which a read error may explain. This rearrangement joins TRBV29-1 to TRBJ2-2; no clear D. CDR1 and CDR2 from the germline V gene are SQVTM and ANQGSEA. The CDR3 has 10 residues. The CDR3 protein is CSVDTGELFF. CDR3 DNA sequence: TGCAGCGTTGACACAGGGGAGCTGTTTTTT.

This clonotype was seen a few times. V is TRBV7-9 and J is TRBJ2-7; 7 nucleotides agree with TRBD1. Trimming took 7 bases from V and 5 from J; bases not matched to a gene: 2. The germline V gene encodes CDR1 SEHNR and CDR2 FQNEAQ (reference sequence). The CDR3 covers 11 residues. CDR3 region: CASMTGHEQYF. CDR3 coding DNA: TGTGCCAGCATGACAGGGCACGAGCAGTACTTC.

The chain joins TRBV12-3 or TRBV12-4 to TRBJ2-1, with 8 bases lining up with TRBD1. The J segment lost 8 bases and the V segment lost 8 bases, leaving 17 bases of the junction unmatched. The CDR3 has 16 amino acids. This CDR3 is CASQGARGRNVDEQFF. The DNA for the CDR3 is TGTGCCAGCCAAGGGGCCAGGGGGCGCAATGTGGATGAGCAGTTCTTC.

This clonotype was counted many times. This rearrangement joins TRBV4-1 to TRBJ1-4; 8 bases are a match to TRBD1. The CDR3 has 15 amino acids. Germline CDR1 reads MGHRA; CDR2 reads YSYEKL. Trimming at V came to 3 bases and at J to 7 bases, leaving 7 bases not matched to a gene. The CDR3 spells CASSHNTGGAEKLFF. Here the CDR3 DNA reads TGCGCCAGCAGCCATAACACAGGGGGTGCTGAAAAACTGTTTTTT.

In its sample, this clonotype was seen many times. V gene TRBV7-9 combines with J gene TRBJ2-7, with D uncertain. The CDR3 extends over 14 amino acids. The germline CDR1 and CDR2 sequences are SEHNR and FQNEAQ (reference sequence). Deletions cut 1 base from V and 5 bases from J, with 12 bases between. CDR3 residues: CASSLGGGVHEQYF. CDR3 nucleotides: TGTGCCAGCAGCTTAGGAGGTGGCGTCCACGAGCAGTACTTC.

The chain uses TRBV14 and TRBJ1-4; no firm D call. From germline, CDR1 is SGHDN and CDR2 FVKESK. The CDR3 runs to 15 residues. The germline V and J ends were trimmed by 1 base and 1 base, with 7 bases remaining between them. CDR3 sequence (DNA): TGTGCCAGCAGCCAAGTAGCCAGAACTAATGAAAAACTGTTTTTT. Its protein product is CASSQVARTNEKLFF.

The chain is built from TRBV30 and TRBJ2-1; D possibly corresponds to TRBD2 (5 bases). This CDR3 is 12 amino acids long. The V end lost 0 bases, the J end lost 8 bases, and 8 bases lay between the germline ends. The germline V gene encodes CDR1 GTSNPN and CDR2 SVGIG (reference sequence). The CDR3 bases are TGTGCCTGGAGTGTACTAGGAGATGAGCAGTTCTTC. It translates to CAWSVLGDEQFF.

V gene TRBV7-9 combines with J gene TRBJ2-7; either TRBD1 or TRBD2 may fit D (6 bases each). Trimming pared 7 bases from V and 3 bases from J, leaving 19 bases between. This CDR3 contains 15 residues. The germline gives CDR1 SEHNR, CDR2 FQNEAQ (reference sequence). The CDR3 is CASIPPGASYYEQYF. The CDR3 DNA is TGTGCCAGCATCCCCCCGGGGGCCTCGTACTACGAGCAGTACTTC. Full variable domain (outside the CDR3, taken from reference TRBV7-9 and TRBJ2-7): DTGVSQNPRHKITKRGQNVTFRCDPISEHNRLYWYRQTLGQGPEFLTYFQNEAQLEKSRLLSDRFSAERPKGSFSTLEIQRTEQGDSAMYLCASIPPGASYYEQYFGPGTRLTVT.

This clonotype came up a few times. In DNA, the CDR3 is TGTGCCAGCAGTTATATTTTGGGACAGAGTACAGATACGCAGTATTTT. It specifies CASSYILGQSTDTQYF. The rearrangement uses TRBV6-2 or TRBV6-3 and TRBJ2-3; 7 nucleotides align to TRBD1. V gave up 3 bases and J gave up 3 bases; unmatched junction bases: 9. This CDR3 spans 16 amino acids. CDR1 is MNHEY and CDR2 is SVGEGT in the germline V gene.

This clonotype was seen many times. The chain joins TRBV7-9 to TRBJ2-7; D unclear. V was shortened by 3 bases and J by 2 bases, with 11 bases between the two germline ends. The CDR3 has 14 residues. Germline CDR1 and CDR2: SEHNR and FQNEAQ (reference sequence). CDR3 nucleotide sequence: TGTGCCAGCAGCTTGGGGAATAGCCCCTACGAGCAGTACTTC. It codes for CASSLGNSPYEQYF.

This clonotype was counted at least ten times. CDR3 residues: CSATGNTEAFF. In DNA form, the CDR3 reads TGCAGCGCCACAGGGAACACTGAAGCTTTCTTT. V usage is TRBV29-1 and J usage is TRBJ1-1, with D maybe TRBD1 (5 bases). CDR1 is SQVTM, CDR2 ANQGSEA, per germline. The V gene lost 7 bases and the J gene lost 1 base, with 7 bases spanning the gap. CDR3 length: 11 amino acids.